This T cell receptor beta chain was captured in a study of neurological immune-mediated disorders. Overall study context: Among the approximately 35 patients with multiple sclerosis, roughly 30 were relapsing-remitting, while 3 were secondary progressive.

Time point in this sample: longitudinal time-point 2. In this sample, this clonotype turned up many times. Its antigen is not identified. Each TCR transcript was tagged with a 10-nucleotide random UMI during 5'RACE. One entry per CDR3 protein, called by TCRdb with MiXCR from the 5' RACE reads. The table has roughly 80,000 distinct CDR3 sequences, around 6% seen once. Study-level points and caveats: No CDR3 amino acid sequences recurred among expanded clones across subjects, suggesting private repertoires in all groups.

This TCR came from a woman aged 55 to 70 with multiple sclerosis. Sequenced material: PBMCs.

The DNA of the CDR3 is TGTGCCAGCAGAACAATGACAGGGGTCTCACCCCTCCACTTT. As protein: CASRTMTGVSPLHF. The J gene is TRBJ1-6, the V gene TRBV5-8, with 8 bases identical to TRBD1. From germline, CDR1 is SGHTS and CDR2 YDEGEE. V lost 5 bases, J lost 10 bases, and 8 bases stayed unmatched. The CDR3 loop spans 14 amino acids.